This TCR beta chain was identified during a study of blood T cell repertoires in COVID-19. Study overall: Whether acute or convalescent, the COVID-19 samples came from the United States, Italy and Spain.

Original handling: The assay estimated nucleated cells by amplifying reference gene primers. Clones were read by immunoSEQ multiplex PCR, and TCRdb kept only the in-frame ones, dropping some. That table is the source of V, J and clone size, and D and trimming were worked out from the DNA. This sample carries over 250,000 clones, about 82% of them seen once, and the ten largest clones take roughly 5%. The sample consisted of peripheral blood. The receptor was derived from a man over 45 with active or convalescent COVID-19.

The CDR3 DNA reads as TGTGCCAGCAGTGCCGGGGAGTATAGCAATCAGCCCCAGCATTTT. Amino acid sequence: CASSAGEYSNQPQHF. This chain joins TRBV9 and TRBJ1-5; D gene uncertain. V lost 5 bases, J lost 0 bases, and 12 bases lay in between. The CDR3 contains 15 residues. The V gene's germline CDR1 is SGDLS and CDR2 YYNGEE. Drawing the rest from reference TRBV9 and TRBJ1-5, the complete variable domain is DSGVTQTPKHLITATGQRVTLRCSPRSGDLSVYWYQQSLDQGLQFLIQYYNGEERAKGNILERFSAQQFPDLHSELNLSSLELGDSALYFCASSAGEYSNQPQHFGDGTRLSIL.